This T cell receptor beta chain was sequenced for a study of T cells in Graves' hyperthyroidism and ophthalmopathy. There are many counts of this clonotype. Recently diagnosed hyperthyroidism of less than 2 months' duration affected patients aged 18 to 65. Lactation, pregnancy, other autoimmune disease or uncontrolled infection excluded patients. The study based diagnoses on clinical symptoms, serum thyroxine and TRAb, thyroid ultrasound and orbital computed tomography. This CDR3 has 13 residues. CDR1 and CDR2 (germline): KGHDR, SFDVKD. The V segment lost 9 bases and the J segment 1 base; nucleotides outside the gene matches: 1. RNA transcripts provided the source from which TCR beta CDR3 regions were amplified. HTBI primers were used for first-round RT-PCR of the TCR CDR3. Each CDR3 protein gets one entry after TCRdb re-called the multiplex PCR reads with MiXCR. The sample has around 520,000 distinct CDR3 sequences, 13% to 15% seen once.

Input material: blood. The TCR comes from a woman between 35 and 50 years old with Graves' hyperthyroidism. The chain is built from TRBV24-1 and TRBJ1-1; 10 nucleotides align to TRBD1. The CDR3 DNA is TGTGCCACCCGGGACAGGGGGAACACTGAAGCTTTCTTT. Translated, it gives CATRDRGNTEAFF.